The present T cell receptor (beta chain) was sequenced within a study of OX40 agonist ivuxolimab in advanced cancers. Study overall: A diagnosis of hepatocellular carcinoma, melanoma, renal cell or head and neck cancer was present in dose-escalation patients. In three patients, partial responses were observed, one with hepatocellular carcinoma and two with cutaneous melanoma. It was permissible to have had prior anti-PD-1, anti-PD-L1 or anti-CTLA-4 therapy, and approximately 41% had some.

This CDR3 comprises 16 residues. V dropped 2 bases and J dropped 0 bases, with 11 bases sitting between them. CDR1 and CDR2 (germline): MNHEY, SVGAGI. The data were produced by immunoSEQ multiplex PCR, yet TCRdb's version contains in-frame clones alone and is incomplete. The table has about 40,000 clones, about 85% seen once. Study-wide results and limits: The study found among the lowest clonal expansion in partial responders at 0.1-3.0 mg/kg.

In regard to this clone: What it binds is unknown.

The sequence was obtained from an adult with an advanced solid tumor such as melanoma, head and neck, liver or kidney cancer. This specimen consisted of CD4+ or CD8+ T cells sorted from blood, obtained in a trial of the OX40 agonist ivuxolimab. V usage is TRBV6-5 and J usage is TRBJ1-5; D unclear. The CDR3 DNA reads as TGTGCCAGCAGTTACGGACCGGCAAATAGCAATCAGCCCCAGCATTTT. It specifies CASSYGPANSNQPQHF.